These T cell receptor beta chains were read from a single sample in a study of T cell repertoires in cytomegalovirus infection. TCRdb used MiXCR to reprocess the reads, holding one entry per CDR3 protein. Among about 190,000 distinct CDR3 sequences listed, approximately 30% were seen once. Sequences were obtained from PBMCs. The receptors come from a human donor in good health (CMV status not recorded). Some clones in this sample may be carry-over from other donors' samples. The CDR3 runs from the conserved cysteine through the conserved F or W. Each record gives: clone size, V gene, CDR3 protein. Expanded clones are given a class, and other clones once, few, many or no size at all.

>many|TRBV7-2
CASSLGRNSPLHF
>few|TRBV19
CASSMSTENYGYTF
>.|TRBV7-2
CASSSREDSQPQHF
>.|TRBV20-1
CSARDRLAGNTDTQYF
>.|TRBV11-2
CSSSLHTTYEQYF
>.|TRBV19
CATGDTGRPQHF
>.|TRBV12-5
CASGSGQQTDTQYF
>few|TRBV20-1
CSASRDRNTEAFF
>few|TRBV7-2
CASSLVNSGEQYF
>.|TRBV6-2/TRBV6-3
CASVLRGGLQDITEAFF
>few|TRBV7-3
CASSFSRTQSEAFF
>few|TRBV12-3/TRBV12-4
CASSLRSIQETQYF
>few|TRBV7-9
CASSLIPGYGYTF
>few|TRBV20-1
CSARDGVGGRYEQYF
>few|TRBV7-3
CASSLTRDSPLHF
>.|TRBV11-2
CASSLGVITDTQYF
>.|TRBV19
CASNLLAGRNTGELFF
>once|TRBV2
CAGSLRDLNQPQHF
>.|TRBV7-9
CASSSGQGFYEQYF
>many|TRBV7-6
CASSRDSDTQYF
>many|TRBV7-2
CASSPGGSGGVSQYF
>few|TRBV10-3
CAIRTAGANTEAFF
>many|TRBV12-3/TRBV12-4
CASTARLGTEAFF
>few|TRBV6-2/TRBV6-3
CASSSGLEDTQYF
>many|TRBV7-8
CASSTPRRAGRRNEQFF
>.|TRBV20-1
CSAPGTGSSLGYGYTF
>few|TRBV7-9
CASSRTSGGSYEQYF
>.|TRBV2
CASSVRGTEAFF
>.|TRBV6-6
CASSLPGQETQYF
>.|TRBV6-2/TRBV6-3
CASSNGDKQFF
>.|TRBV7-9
CASSLPRAQTIYF
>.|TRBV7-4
CASSSDKGGQYF
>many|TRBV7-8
CASSSATSVPFF
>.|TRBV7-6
CASSLQGQPNQPQHF
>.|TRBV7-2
CASSRGDRGQGYTF
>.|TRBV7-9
CASSLDNGGSPLHF
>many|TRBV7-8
CASTPGDRQFTGELFF
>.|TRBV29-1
CSVGQVGETQYF
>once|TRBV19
CASSIEVGRSFSNQPQHF
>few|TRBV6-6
CASSYRTGAEAFF
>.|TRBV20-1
CSALGSGRATNEKLFF
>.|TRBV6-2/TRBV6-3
CASSYTPRTGSEAFF
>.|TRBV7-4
CASSIGTGGQPQHF
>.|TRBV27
CASRLTPENTEAFF
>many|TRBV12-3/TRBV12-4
CASSRDRVQETQYF
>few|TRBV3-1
CASSQEVQVTDTQYF